These 14 T cell receptor beta chains were all obtained from the same sample, sequenced in a study of post-analysis software for immune sequencing data. Whole-study results and caveats: Five or six TRBV segments, TRBV5-6, TRBV5-1 and TRBV20-1 among them, were found more frequent in patients than controls.

These TCRs' antigens remain unknown. Carried by the TCR beta cDNA libraries were unique molecular identifiers. TCRdb ran MiXCR on the PCR reads and lists one entry per CDR3 protein. This sample has 820,000 or so distinct CDR3 sequences, with roughly 50% found just once. Sequencing input: blood. These receptors were obtained from a girl between 5 and 17 years old with multiple sclerosis.

The chain employs TRBV20-1 and TRBJ1-2; 9 nucleotides align to TRBD1. Losses at the gene ends were 1 base for V and 2 bases for J; bases not matched to a gene: 11. CDR3 length equals 17 residues. Germline values: CDR1 DFQATT, CDR2 SNEGSKA (reference sequence). The CDR3 DNA follows: TGCAGTGCTAGAGGAGTTCGAGGGGGGACAGGGAACTATGGCTACACCTTC. The encoded protein is CSARGVRGGTGNYGYTF.

The rearrangement links TRBV10-2 to TRBJ2-1; 8 bases map to TRBD2. Germline assignment: CDR1 WSHSY and CDR2 SAAADI. Trimming removed 1 base from V and 0 bases from J; junction bases left unmatched: 11. This CDR3 has 19 amino acids. This CDR3 is CASSEWTSQTKSSYNEQFF. CDR3 nucleotide sequence: TGCGCCAGCAGTGAGTGGACTAGCCAGACAAAGAGCTCCTACAATGAGCAGTTCTTC.

This chain uses TRBV9 with TRBJ1-2, with D perhaps matching TRBD1 (6 bases). Germline V gives CDR1 SGDLS, CDR2 YYNGEE. V lost 4 bases, J lost 4 bases, and 17 bases lay in between. The CDR3 is 15 residues long. The DNA of the CDR3 is TGTGCCAGCAGCCGCCGACCAGGGGTCAGCTATGGCTACACCTTC. This codes for CASSRRPGVSYGYTF.

This clonotype was detected a few times. The chain carries TRBV12-3 or TRBV12-4 and TRBJ2-6; 7 bases map to TRBD1. With 6 bases clipped from V and 3 bases from J, the junction kept 5 bases outside the gene matches. The CDR3 sequence is 15 residues long. CDR3 sequence reads: CASRHTGDGANVLTF. As DNA, the CDR3 is TGTGCCAGCAGACACACAGGGGATGGGGCCAACGTCCTGACTTTC.

This clonotype showed up just once. The chain joins TRBV10-3 to TRBJ1-1; 9 nucleotides line up with TRBD1. This CDR3 contains 18 residues. Unmatched junction bases numbered 16, after V lost 4 bases and J lost 4 bases. The V gene's germline CDR1 is ENHRY and CDR2 SYGVKD. This CDR3 reads CAISGQPGQGTGVTEAFF. Here the CDR3 DNA reads TGTGCCATCAGTGGCCAACCCGGACAGGGGACGGGAGTCACTGAAGCTTTCTTT.

V is TRBV5-1 and J is TRBJ2-3, with 14 bases fitting TRBD2. The V gene end was trimmed by 4 bases and the J gene end by 3 bases; junction bases not matched to a gene: 10. Germline lookup yields CDR1 SGHRS and CDR2 YFSETQ. This CDR3 has 18 amino acids. In DNA, the CDR3 is TGCGCCAGCAGCATAACCGGGACTAGCGGGAGTGGGACAGATACGCAGTATTTT. It yields the protein CASSITGTSGSGTDTQYF.

CDR3 DNA sequence: TGTGCCACCAGCCGGACAGGATTCCCCTACGAGCAGTACTTC. It codes for CATSRTGFPYEQYF. The chain employs TRBV15 and TRBJ2-7; 7 bases agree with TRBD1. J was trimmed by 2 bases and V by 5 bases; bases with no gene match: 6. The CDR3 is 14 residues long. Germline V gives CDR1 LNHNV, CDR2 YYDKDF (reference sequence).

This clonotype was detected many times. J is TRBJ2-7 and V is TRBV18; the D gene is possibly TRBD1 (5 bases). The CDR3 covers 13 residues. Germline assignment: CDR1 KGHSH and CDR2 LQKENI. V shed 3 bases and J shed 3 bases, with 9 bases lying between them. The chain's CDR3 is CASSPGQVYEQYF. In DNA form, the CDR3 reads TGTGCCAGCTCACCGGGGCAGGTCTACGAGCAGTACTTC. The whole variable domain, filled in from reference TRBV18 and TRBJ2-7, reads NAGVMQNPRHLVRRRGQEARLRCSPMKGHSHVYWYRQLPEEGLKFMVYLQKENIIDESGMPKERFSAEFPKEGPSILRIQQVVRGDSAAYFCASSPGQVYEQYFGPGTRLTVT.

The V gene is TRBV5-1, the J gene TRBJ1-5, with TRBD1 as a possible D gene (6 bases). The germline V gene encodes CDR1 SGHRS and CDR2 YFSETQ. Between the trimmed V and J ends, which lost 0 bases and 8 bases, there was a span of 15 bases. The CDR3 loop spans 15 amino acids. The CDR3 sequence: CASSLGDTVGEPQHF. In DNA, the CDR3 is TGCGCCAGCAGCTTGGGGGACACCGTGGGGGAGCCCCAGCATTTT.

To note about this clonotype: Mismatch with germline at one junction end may stem from a read error. The chain joins TRBV6-6 to TRBJ2-3, with 7 bases identical to TRBD1. The CDR3 has 12 residues. The germline CDR1 and CDR2 sequences are MNHNY and SVGAGI (reference sequence). The CDR3 loop is CTSRPAGTAQYF. CDR3 coding DNA: TGTACCAGCAGACCCGCCGGGACAGCGCAGTATTTT.

This clonotype was found a few times. The chain recombines TRBV20-1 with TRBJ2-3; D call uncertain. This CDR3 has 13 amino acids. V was trimmed by 2 bases and J by 5 bases, leaving 11 bases between them. The V gene's germline CDR1 is DFQATT and CDR2 SNEGSKA (reference sequence). The CDR3 coding sequence is TGCAGTGCTAGAAGGTACGCCGAAGATACGCAGTATTTT. This gives the protein CSARRYAEDTQYF.

The rearrangement uses TRBV6-1 and TRBJ2-7; the D gene is possibly TRBD1 (5 bases). This CDR3 has 15 amino acids. Germline V gene lookup returns CDR1 MNHNS and CDR2 SASEGT. V was pared by 6 bases and J by 5 bases, with 20 bases between. DNA of the CDR3: TGTGCCAGCAGGGACGGACACTCGTATCTACACGAGCAGTACTTC. Its translation: CASRDGHSYLHEQYF.

This clonotype came up a few times. The chain carries TRBV29-1 and TRBJ2-2; no clear D. Germline V gives CDR1 SQVTM, CDR2 ANQGSEA. The CDR3 totals 11 residues. V lost 4 bases and J lost 6, with 6 bases in between. CDR3 loop: CSVAQPGELFF. The DNA for the CDR3 is TGCAGCGTTGCCCAGCCCGGGGAGCTGTTTTTT.

This clonotype was recorded a few times. The chain joins TRBV27 to TRBJ2-7, with 8 positions matching TRBD2. This CDR3 spans 14 amino acids. V was clipped by 4 bases and J by 2 bases; unmatched bases: 4. Germline loops: CDR1 MNHEY, CDR2 SMNVEV (reference sequence). The CDR3 protein is CASSSVTSAYEQYF. DNA for the CDR3: TGTGCCAGCAGTTCGGTGACTAGCGCCTACGAGCAGTACTTC.